This T cell receptor beta chain is drawn from a study of blood T cell repertoires in COVID-19 (dated by TCRdb to the early 2020s). With regard to the full study: Collaborator samples came from the United States, Italy and Spain and covered acute and convalescent phases of COVID-19. Where HLA class I and class II types were available, the types were taken from metadata supplied by the sample provider, not from assay-based typing. The material from the prospective study consisted of cDNA or gDNA derived from T cells, B-cell-depleted T cells, or PBMCs. The dataset comprised deeply sampled blood TCRbeta repertoires from subjects exposed to, actively infected with, or recovered from COVID-19. The samples were drawn from the first 160 participants of the ongoing ImmuneRACE study and from 1,254 subjects provided by 6 global collaborators. The sample metadata nearly always contained a de-identified subject ID, COVID-19 status, age in years and sex. The repertoires were released in a freely available public database intended as a resource for research on the immune response to SARS-CoV-2.

V and J are truncated by 2 bases and 1 base respectively, leaving an intervening sequence of 12 bases. The CDR3 contains 15 residues, cysteine and phenylalanine counted. The kept DNA is CDR3 alone, 45 bases in frame from the first base. The germline V gene gives CDR1 as MNHEY and CDR2 as SVGAGI. Collaborating institutions collected whole blood in K2EDTA tubes following their own protocols. For TCRbeta analysis, collaborator samples were shipped as frozen whole blood, as isolated PBMCs, or as DNA extracted from either sample type. TCRbeta CDR3 regions were amplified from genomic DNA using the immunoSEQ Assay, a bias-controlled multiplex PCR. Under the source paper's analysis protocol: The number of nucleated cells in each sample was estimated from the amplification of reference gene primers within the assay. Sequence reads were collapsed and filtered to measure the absolute abundance of every unique TCRbeta CDR3 rearrangement. For each sample, productive Simpson clonality was calculated as the square root of Simpson's diversity index across productive rearrangements. The immuneACCESS repertoire file appears here via TCRdb, limited to in-frame rearrangements. These files lack a portion of the clones; in checked studies, under half of the deficit traces to unresolved V genes, and the cause of the others is not known. V, J and clone size derive from that table, while D and trimming were established from the DNA sequence. The table for this sample lists roughly 120,000 clones; around 90% of them were counted only once. The ten largest make up more than 4.5% of the sample.

The paper as a whole reports these results and caveats: How much clinical and demographic metadata was included differed by source and by participant, and the metadata was provided uncurated.

As for this clone: Its antigen specificity is not known. Base qualities are not at hand, and no much larger clone is one base apart.

This clonotype was obtained from a human donor in a cohort sampled during active COVID-19. Recombination connected TRBV6-5 to TRBJ2-7; TRBD2 is a weak D gene call, 6 bases matching. The sequencing sample was made of peripheral blood. The CDR3: CASSYATEGSYEQYF. The sequenced DNA is TGTGCCAGCAGTTACGCGACGGAGGGTTCCTACGAGCAGTACTTC.